The 21 T cell receptor beta chains reported below all come from one sample, sequenced in a study of T cells in Graves' hyperthyroidism and ophthalmopathy. TCR beta CDR3 region amplification was performed from RNA transcripts. First-round RT-PCR targeting the TCR CDR3 was performed with the HTBI primer set. TCRdb processed the multiplex PCR reads anew with MiXCR; each CDR3 protein has one entry. The sample carries approximately 270,000 distinct CDR3 sequences, roughly 15% recorded once. The specimen was blood. These receptors originate from a woman between 35 and 50 years old with Graves' hyperthyroidism that later progressed to Graves' ophthalmopathy.

There are many counts of this clonotype. V is TRBV5-1 and J is TRBJ2-1; no firm D call. The V end lost 0 bases, the J end lost 13 bases, and 8 bases lay between the germline ends. The CDR3 spans 11 residues. Per the germline V gene, CDR1 is SGHRS and CDR2 is YFSETQ. CDR3 loop: CASSLGPYQFF. CDR3 DNA sequence: TGCGCCAGCAGCTTGGGCCCCTACCAGTTCTTC. The complete variable domain, with remaining parts taken from reference TRBV5-1 and TRBJ2-1, reads KAGVTQTPRYLIKTRGQQVTLSCSPISGHRSVSWYQQTPGQGLQFLFEYFSETQRNKGNFPGRFSGRQFSNSRSEMNVSTLELGDSALYLCASSLGPYQFFGPGTRLTVL.

This clonotype was seen ten or more times. The chain links TRBV6-1 to TRBJ1-4; D might be TRBD1 (5 bases). The germline V and J ends were trimmed by 9 bases and 10 bases, with 21 bases remaining between them. CDR3 length equals 14 residues. Germline lookup yields CDR1 MNHNS and CDR2 SASEGT. CDR3 region: CASGPTDRGTKLFF. The CDR3 DNA follows: TGTGCCAGTGGGCCCACGGATAGGGGTACAAAACTGTTTTTT.

This clonotype was recorded many times. The chain is built from TRBV28 and TRBJ2-1, with 9 bases lining up with TRBD2. Germline assignment: CDR1 MDHEN and CDR2 SYDVKM. After removal of 5 bases from V and 1 base from J, the junction contained 9 bases not matched to a gene. The CDR3 covers 17 residues. The CDR3 DNA reads TGTGCCAGCAGTACACCCCGTCTAGCGGGATCCTACAATGAGCAGTTCTTC. This gives the protein CASSTPRLAGSYNEQFF.

This clonotype was found many times. The chain recombines TRBV7-3 with TRBJ2-2; no reliable D call. There are 15 residues in the CDR3. Per germline, CDR1 SGHTA and CDR2 FQGTGA. V was trimmed by 1 base and J by 0 bases, leaving 6 bases between them. In DNA, the CDR3 is TGTGCCAGCAGCTTAAGCGGTGCGAACACCGGGGAGCTGTTTTTT. Translating it yields CASSLSGANTGELFF. Full variable domain (rest looked up from reference TRBV7-3 and TRBJ2-2): GAGVSQTPSNKVTEKGKYVELRCDPISGHTALYWYRQSLGQGPEFLIYFQGTGAADDSGLPNDRFFAVRPEGSVSTLKIQRTERGDSAVYLCASSLSGANTGELFFGEGSRLTVL.

This clonotype has at least ten counts. The chain carries TRBV12-3 or TRBV12-4 and TRBJ1-4; possible D gene TRBD1, 5 bases. V lost 3 bases, J lost 0 bases, and 14 bases lay in between. The CDR3 has 17 residues. The CDR3 here is CASSLRGLGPTNEKLFF. In DNA form, the CDR3 reads TGTGCCAGCAGTTTGAGGGGTTTAGGGCCAACTAATGAAAAACTGTTTTTT.

At least ten counts were recorded for this clonotype. The chain couples TRBV4-2 to TRBJ1-1, with D possibly TRBD1 on 5 matching bases. This CDR3 region has 13 residues. Germline CDR1 LGHNA, CDR2 YNFKEQ. Deletions cut 2 bases from V and 11 bases from J, with 15 bases between. CDR3: CASSQTGGGAAFF. CDR3 coding DNA: TGTGCCAGCAGCCAAACCGGGGGGGGTGCGGCTTTCTTT.

This chain uses TRBV28 with TRBJ1-4; D is possibly TRBD1 (5 bases). This CDR3 spans 15 amino acids. CDR1 is MDHEN, CDR2 SYDVKM, per germline. The V end lost 2 bases, the J end lost 8 bases, and 15 bases lay between the germline ends. This CDR3 reads CASSLLGRVGEKLFF. The DNA of the CDR3 is TGTGCCAGCAGTTTACTAGGCAGGGTTGGGGAAAAACTGTTTTTT.

This clonotype was recorded at least ten times. The V call is TRBV7-6, the J call TRBJ2-3; possible D gene TRBD1, 6 bases. Trimming took off 6 bases at V and 2 bases at J, with 15 bases between the two ends. This CDR3 region has 15 residues. CDR1 SGHVS and CDR2 FNYEAQ come from the germline V gene. Here the CDR3 reads CASRTGNSNTDTQYF. The CDR3 coding sequence is TGTGCCAGCAGAACAGGGAATTCTAACACAGATACGCAGTATTTT.

The V and J genes are TRBV3-1 and TRBJ2-3, with D uncertain. The germline V gene encodes CDR1 LGHDT and CDR2 YNNKEL (reference sequence). The CDR3 consists of 14 residues. The V and J ends lost 2 bases and 3 bases respectively, with 9 bases between them. The CDR3 bases are TGTGCCAGCAGCCAAAACAGTGGGACAGATACGCAGTATTTT. Translated: CASSQNSGTDTQYF.

The table lists this clonotype with a few counts. The rearrangement links TRBV7-8 to TRBJ2-3, with 8 bases that match TRBD2. The V segment lost 5 bases and the J segment 12 bases; nucleotides outside the gene matches: 7. Germline V lookup: CDR1 SGHVS, CDR2 FQNEAQ. The CDR3 runs to 12 residues. As DNA, the CDR3 is TGTGCCAGCAGCCGTAGCGGGGAGAGTCAGTATTTT. It encodes CASSRSGESQYF.

This clonotype was recorded at least ten times. The V gene is TRBV28, the J gene TRBJ2-7, with 9 nucleotides matching TRBD1. This CDR3 has 15 residues. Germline CDR1 reads MDHEN; CDR2 reads SYDVKM. The junction had 9 bases not matched to a gene; V was cut back by 5 bases and J by 4 bases. The CDR3 spells CASSPAGTGRYEQYF. CDR3 DNA: TGTGCCAGCAGTCCCGCGGGGACAGGGAGATACGAGCAGTACTTC.

The V call is TRBV3-1, the J call TRBJ1-3; unclear D gene. Germline values: CDR1 LGHDT, CDR2 YNNKEL (reference sequence). The CDR3 has 14 amino acids. With 6 bases removed from V and 4 bases from J, the gap between germline ends came to 13 bases. The CDR3 spells CASSQLGSGNTIYF. The CDR3 DNA reads as TGTGCCAGCAGTCAATTGGGTTCCGGAAACACCATATATTTT.

This clonotype was observed at least ten times. The chain employs TRBV5-5 and TRBJ2-1; 7 bases map to TRBD1. Germline V CDR1 and CDR2: SGHKS, YYEKEE (reference sequence). The CDR3 runs 15 residues. V dropped 3 bases and J dropped 4; count of bases not matched to a gene: 7. The CDR3 DNA follows: TGTGCCAGCAGCTGGGGGACAGAAACTTACAATGAGCAGTTCTTC. This translates into CASSWGTETYNEQFF.

This clonotype came up once. The genes are TRBV27 and TRBJ1-4; 8 nucleotides agree with TRBD1. The germline V gene has CDR1 MNHEY and CDR2 SMNVEV (reference sequence). After removal of 9 bases from V and 8 bases from J, the junction contained 8 bases not matched to a gene. The CDR3 runs 13 residues. CDR3 coding DNA: TGTGCCAGTAAGGGACAGGAAGACGAAAAACTGTTTTTT. Translation: CASKGQEDEKLFF.

This clonotype showed up many times. V is TRBV10-3 and J is TRBJ2-3, with 7 bases lining up with TRBD2. Germline V gene lookup returns CDR1 ENHRY and CDR2 SYGVKD. J lost 2 bases, V lost 8 bases, and 7 bases had no gene match. The CDR3 covers 14 residues. CDR3 sequence: CAISTGGTTDTQYF. CDR3 nucleotides: TGTGCCATCTCGACGGGAGGCACCACAGATACGCAGTATTTT.

This chain uses TRBV6-1 with TRBJ2-3, with 13 nucleotides matching TRBD2. After removal of 7 bases from V and 0 bases from J, the junction contained 4 bases not matched to a gene. The germline CDR1 and CDR2 sequences are MNHNS and SASEGT. The CDR3 totals 16 residues. The CDR3 sequence is CASNGTSGTSTDTQYF. CDR3 DNA sequence: TGTGCCAGCAATGGGACTAGCGGGACTAGCACAGATACGCAGTATTTT.

Only a few counts were recorded for this clonotype. The J gene is TRBJ2-7, the V gene TRBV4-1; 8 bases are a match to TRBD2. The junction had 7 bases not matched to a gene; V was cut back by 0 bases and J by 3 bases. Looked up from germline, CDR1 is MGHRA and CDR2 is YSYEKL. The CDR3 extends over 16 amino acids. The CDR3 here is CASSQDPGGTYYEQYF. Here the CDR3 DNA reads TGCGCCAGCAGCCAAGATCCGGGAGGGACGTACTACGAGCAGTACTTC.

V gene TRBV6-4 combines with J gene TRBJ2-1; the match to TRBD2 covers 8 bases. CDR3 length: 18 amino acids. Germline V gene sequence: CDR1 MRHNA, CDR2 SNTAGT. V dropped 3 bases and J dropped 2; count of bases not matched to a gene: 12. Written as DNA, the CDR3 is TGTGCCAGCAGTGAGGAGTGGGCGGGAGGAAGCACCTACAATGAGCAGTTCTTC. It codes for CASSEEWAGGSTYNEQFF.

This clonotype was recorded at least ten times. J is TRBJ2-5 and V is TRBV6-6; 7 bases map to TRBD2. J was trimmed by 2 bases and V by 2 bases; bases with no gene match: 8. CDR1 is MNHNY, CDR2 SVGAGI, per germline (reference sequence). This CDR3 region has 16 residues. The CDR3 region is CASSYPKYSGQETQYF. The CDR3 DNA follows: TGTGCCAGCAGTTACCCTAAGTATAGCGGGCAAGAGACCCAGTACTTC.

In the case of this clonotype: This clone may be a read error of a much larger clone one base away. V is TRBV12-3 or TRBV12-4 and J is TRBJ1-1; D is possibly TRBD1 (6 bases). The CDR3 loop spans 14 amino acids. The CDR3, as DNA: TGTGCCAGCACCTCAGGGGCCCTGAACACTGAAGCTCTCTTT. Translated, it gives CASTSGALNTEALF.

This clonotype has ten or more counts. The chain recombines TRBV20-1 with TRBJ2-3; 10 positions agree with TRBD2. The CDR3 has 14 residues. The ends lost 5 bases at V and 3 bases at J; junction bases unmatched: 5. CDR1 and CDR2 (germline): DFQATT, SNEGSKA (reference sequence). CDR3 region: CSAPYSGRTDTQYF. For the CDR3, the DNA is TGCAGTGCTCCCTATAGCGGGAGGACAGATACGCAGTATTTT.